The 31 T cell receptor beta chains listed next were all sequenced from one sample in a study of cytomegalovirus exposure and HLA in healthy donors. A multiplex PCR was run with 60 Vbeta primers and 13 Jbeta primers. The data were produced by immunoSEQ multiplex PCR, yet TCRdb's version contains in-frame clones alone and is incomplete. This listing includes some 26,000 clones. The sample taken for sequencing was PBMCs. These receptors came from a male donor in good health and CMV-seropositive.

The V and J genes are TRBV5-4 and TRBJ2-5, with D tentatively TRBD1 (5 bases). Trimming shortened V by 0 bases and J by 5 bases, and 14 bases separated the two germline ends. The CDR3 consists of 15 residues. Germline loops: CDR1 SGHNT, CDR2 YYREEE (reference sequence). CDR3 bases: TGTGCCAGCAGCTTGGGGCCCAGGGCTGACGAGACCCAGTACTTC. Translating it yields CASSLGPRADETQYF.

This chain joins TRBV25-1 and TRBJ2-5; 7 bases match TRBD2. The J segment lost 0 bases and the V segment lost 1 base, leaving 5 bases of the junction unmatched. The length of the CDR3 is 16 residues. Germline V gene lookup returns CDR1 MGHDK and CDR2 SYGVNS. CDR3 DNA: TGTGCCAGCAGTGAATCTGAGCGGGGTAACCAAGAGACCCAGTACTTC. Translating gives CASSESERGNQETQYF. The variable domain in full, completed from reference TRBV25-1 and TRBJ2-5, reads EADIYQTPRYLVIGTGKKITLECSQTMGHDKMYWYQQDPGMELHLIHYSYGVNSTEKGDLSSESTVSRIRTEHFPLTLESARPSHTSQYLCASSESERGNQETQYFGPGTRLLVL.

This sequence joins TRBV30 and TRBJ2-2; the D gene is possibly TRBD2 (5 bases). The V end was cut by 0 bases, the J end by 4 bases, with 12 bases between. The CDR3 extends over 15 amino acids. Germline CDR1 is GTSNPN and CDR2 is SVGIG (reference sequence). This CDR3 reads CAWSVLSEATGELFF. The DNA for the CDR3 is TGTGCCTGGAGTGTCCTTAGCGAGGCCACCGGGGAGCTGTTTTTT.

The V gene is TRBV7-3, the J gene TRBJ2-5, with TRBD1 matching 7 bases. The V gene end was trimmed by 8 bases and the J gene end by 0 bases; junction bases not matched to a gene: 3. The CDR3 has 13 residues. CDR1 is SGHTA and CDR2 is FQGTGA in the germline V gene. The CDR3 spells CASSGQYQETQYF. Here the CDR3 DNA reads TGTGCCAGCTCGGGACAGTACCAAGAGACCCAGTACTTC.

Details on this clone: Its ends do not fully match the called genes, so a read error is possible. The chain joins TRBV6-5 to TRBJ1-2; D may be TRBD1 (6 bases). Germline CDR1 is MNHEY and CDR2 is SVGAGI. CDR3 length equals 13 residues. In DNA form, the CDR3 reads TGTGCCACCAGTAGGCAGGGGTCGTATGGCTACACCTTC. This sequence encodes CATSRQGSYGYTF.

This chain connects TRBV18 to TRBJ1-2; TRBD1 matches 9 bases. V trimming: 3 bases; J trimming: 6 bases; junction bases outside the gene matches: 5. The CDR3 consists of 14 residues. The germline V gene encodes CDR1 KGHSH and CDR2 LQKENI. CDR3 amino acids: CASSPRTGANGYTF. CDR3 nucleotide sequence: TGTGCCAGCTCACCTCGGACAGGGGCTAATGGCTACACCTTC. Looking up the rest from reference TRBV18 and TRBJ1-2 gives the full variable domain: NAGVMQNPRHLVRRRGQEARLRCSPMKGHSHVYWYRQLPEEGLKFMVYLQKENIIDESGMPKERFSAEFPKEGPSILRIQQVVRGDSAAYFCASSPRTGANGYTFGSGTRLTVV.

The CDR3 sequence: CASSPLERANGYTF. DNA of the CDR3: TGTGCCAGCAGTCCCCTTGAGAGGGCGAATGGCTACACCTTC. The chain carries TRBV27 and TRBJ1-2; D unresolved. From germline, CDR1 is MNHEY and CDR2 SMNVEV (reference sequence). The V gene lost 5 bases and the J gene lost 6 bases, with 16 bases spanning the gap. The CDR3 is made up of 14 amino acids.

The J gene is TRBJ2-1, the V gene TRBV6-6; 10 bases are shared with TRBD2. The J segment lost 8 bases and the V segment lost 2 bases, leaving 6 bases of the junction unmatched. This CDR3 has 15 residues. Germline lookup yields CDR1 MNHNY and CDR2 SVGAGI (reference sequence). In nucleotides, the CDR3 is TGTGCCAGCAGTTACAGCGGGAGGGCAGGCGATGAGCAGTTCTTC. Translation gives CASSYSGRAGDEQFF.

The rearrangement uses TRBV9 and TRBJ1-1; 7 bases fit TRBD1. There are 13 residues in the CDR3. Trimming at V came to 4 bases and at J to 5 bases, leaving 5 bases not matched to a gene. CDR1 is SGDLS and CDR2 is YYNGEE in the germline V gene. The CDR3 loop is CASSTQQGTEAFF. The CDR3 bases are TGTGCCAGCAGCACTCAACAGGGGACTGAAGCTTTCTTT.

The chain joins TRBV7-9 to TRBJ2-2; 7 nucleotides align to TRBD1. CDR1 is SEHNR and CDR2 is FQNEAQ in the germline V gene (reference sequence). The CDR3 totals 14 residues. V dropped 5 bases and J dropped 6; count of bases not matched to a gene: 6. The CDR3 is CASSPPTGAGELFF. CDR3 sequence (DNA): TGTGCCAGCAGCCCTCCAACAGGGGCCGGGGAGCTGTTTTTT. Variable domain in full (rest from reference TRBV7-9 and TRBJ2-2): DTGVSQNPRHKITKRGQNVTFRCDPISEHNRLYWYRQTLGQGPEFLTYFQNEAQLEKSRLLSDRFSAERPKGSFSTLEIQRTEQGDSAMYLCASSPPTGAGELFFGEGSRLTVL.

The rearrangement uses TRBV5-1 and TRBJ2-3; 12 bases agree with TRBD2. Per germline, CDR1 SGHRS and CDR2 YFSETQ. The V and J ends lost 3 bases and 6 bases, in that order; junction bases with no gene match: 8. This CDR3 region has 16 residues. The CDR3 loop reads CASSSASGGAWDTQYF. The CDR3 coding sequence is TGCGCCAGCAGCTCAGCTAGCGGGGGGGCTTGGGATACGCAGTATTTT.

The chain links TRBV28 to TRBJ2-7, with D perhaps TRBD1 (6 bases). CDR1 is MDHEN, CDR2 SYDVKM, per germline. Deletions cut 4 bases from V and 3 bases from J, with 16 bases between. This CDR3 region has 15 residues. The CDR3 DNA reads TGTGCCAGCAGTTCCTTTCGACAGGCGAACTACGAGCAGTACTTC. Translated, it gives CASSSFRQANYEQYF.

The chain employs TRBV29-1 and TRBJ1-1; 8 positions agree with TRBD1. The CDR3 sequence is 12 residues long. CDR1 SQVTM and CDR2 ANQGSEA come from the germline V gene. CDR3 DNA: TGCAGTGTCGACAGGGGCGAAATAGAAGCTTTCTTT. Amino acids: CSVDRGEIEAFF.

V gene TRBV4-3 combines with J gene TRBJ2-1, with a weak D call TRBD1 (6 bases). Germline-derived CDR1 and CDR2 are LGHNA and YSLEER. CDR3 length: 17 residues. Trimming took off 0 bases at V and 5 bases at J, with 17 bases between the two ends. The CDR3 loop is CASSQDKGGVGDNEQFF. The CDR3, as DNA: TGCGCCAGCAGCCAAGATAAAGGGGGTGTAGGGGACAATGAGCAGTTCTTC.

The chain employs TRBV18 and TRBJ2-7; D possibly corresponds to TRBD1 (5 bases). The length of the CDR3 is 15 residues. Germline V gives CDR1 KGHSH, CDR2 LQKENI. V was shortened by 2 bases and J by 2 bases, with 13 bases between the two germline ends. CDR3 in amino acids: CASSPGAAVAYEQYF. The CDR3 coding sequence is TGTGCCAGCTCACCAGGGGCTGCGGTCGCCTACGAGCAGTACTTC.

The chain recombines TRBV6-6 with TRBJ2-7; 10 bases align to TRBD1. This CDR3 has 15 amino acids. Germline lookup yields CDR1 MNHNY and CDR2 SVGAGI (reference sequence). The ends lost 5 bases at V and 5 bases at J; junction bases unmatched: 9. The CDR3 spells CASSAGQGGRNEQYF. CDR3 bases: TGTGCCAGCAGTGCCGGACAGGGGGGCCGAAACGAGCAGTACTTC.

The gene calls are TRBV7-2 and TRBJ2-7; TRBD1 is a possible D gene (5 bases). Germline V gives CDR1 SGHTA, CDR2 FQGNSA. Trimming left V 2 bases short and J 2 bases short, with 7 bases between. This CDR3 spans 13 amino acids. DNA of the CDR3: TGTGCCAGCAGCTTACCAGGGACCTACGAGCAGTACTTC. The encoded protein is CASSLPGTYEQYF.

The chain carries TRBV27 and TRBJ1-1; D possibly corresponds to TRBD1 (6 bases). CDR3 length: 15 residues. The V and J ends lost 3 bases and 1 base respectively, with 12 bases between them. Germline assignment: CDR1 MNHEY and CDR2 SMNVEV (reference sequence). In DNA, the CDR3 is TGTGCCAGCAGTTTTCAAGGGGGATGGAACACTGAAGCTTTCTTT. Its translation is CASSFQGGWNTEAFF.

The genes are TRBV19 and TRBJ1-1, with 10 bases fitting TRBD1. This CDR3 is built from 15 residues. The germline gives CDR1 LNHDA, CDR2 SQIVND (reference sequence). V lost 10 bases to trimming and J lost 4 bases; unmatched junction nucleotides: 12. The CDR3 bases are TGTGCCACCAACAACCCGGGACAGGGGACCACTGAAGCTTTCTTT. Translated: CATNNPGQGTTEAFF.

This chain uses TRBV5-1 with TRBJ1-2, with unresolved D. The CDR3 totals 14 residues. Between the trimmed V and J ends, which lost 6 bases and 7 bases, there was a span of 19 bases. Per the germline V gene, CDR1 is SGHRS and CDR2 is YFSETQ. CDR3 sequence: CASTSPSEGGGYTF. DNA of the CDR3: TGCGCCAGCACCTCACCCTCGGAGGGAGGTGGCTACACCTTC.

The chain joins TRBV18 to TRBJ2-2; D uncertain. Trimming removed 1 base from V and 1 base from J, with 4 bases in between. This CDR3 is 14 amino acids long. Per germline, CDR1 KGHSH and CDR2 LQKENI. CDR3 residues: CASSPRQNTGELFF. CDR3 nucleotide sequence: TGTGCCAGCTCACCACGGCAGAACACCGGGGAGCTGTTTTTT.

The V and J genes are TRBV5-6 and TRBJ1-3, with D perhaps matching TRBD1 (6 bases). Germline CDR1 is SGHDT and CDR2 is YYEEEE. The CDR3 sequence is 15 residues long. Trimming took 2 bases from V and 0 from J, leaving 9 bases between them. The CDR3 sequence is CASSFGGHSGNTIYF. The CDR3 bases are TGTGCCAGCAGCTTTGGGGGCCACTCTGGAAACACCATATATTTT.

The CDR3 nucleotides read TGCGCCAGCAGCCAAGATCTGGTGAGAACTAACTATGGCTACACCTTC. Amino acid sequence: CASSQDLVRTNYGYTF. The chain couples TRBV4-1 to TRBJ1-2; no reliable D call. The ends were cut back, 0 bases at V and 0 bases at J, with 11 bases in the middle. The CDR3 consists of 16 residues. The germline gives CDR1 MGHRA, CDR2 YSYEKL.

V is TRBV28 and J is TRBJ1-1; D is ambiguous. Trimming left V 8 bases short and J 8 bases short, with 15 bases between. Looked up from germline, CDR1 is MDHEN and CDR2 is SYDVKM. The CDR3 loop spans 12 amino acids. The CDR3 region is CASRRVVSEAFF. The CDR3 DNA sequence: TGTGCCAGCCGTCGGGTAGTGTCGGAAGCTTTCTTT.

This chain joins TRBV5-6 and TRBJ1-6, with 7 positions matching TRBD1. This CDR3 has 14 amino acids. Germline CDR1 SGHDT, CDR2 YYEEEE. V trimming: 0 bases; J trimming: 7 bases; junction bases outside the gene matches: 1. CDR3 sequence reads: CASSLGQGNSPLHF. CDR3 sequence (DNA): TGTGCCAGCAGCTTGGGACAGGGAAATTCACCCCTCCACTTT.

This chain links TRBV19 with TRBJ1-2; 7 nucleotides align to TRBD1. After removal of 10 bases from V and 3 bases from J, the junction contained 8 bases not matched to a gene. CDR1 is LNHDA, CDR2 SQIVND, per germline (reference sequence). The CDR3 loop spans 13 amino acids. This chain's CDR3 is CATTFDRDYGYTF. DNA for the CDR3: TGTGCCACCACCTTTGACAGGGACTATGGCTACACCTTC.

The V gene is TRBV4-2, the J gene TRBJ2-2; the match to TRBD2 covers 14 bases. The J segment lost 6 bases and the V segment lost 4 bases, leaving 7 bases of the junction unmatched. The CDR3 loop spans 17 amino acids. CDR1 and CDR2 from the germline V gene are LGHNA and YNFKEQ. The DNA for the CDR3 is TGTGCCAGCAGCCCTCTCGGACTAGCGGGGGGCGCCGGGGAGCTGTTTTTT. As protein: CASSPLGLAGGAGELFF.

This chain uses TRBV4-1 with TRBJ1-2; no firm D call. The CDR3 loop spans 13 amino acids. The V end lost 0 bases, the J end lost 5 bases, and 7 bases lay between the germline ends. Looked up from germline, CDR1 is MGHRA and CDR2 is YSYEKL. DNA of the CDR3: TGCGCCAGCAGCCAAGAAAGCGGTTATGGCTACACCTTC. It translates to CASSQESGYGYTF.

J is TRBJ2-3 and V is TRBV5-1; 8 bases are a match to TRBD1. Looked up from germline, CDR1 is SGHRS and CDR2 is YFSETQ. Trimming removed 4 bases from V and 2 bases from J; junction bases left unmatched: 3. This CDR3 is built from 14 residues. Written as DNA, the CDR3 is TGCGCCAGCAGCCCGACAGGGGCCACAGATACGCAGTATTTT. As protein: CASSPTGATDTQYF. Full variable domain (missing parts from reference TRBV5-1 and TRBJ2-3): KAGVTQTPRYLIKTRGQQVTLSCSPISGHRSVSWYQQTPGQGLQFLFEYFSETQRNKGNFPGRFSGRQFSNSRSEMNVSTLELGDSALYLCASSPTGATDTQYFGPGTRLTVL.

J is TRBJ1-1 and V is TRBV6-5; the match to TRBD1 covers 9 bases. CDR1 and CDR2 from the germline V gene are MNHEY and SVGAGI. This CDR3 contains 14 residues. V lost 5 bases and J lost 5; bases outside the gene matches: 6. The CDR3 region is CASSRTGVGTEAFF. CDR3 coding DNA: TGTGCCAGCAGTCGGACAGGGGTGGGGACTGAAGCTTTCTTT.

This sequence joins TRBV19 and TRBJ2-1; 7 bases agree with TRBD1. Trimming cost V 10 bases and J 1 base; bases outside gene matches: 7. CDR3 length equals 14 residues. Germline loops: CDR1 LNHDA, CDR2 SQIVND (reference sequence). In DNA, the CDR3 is TGTGCCACTGGGACAGCTCTGTCCTACAATGAGCAGTTCTTC. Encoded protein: CATGTALSYNEQFF.